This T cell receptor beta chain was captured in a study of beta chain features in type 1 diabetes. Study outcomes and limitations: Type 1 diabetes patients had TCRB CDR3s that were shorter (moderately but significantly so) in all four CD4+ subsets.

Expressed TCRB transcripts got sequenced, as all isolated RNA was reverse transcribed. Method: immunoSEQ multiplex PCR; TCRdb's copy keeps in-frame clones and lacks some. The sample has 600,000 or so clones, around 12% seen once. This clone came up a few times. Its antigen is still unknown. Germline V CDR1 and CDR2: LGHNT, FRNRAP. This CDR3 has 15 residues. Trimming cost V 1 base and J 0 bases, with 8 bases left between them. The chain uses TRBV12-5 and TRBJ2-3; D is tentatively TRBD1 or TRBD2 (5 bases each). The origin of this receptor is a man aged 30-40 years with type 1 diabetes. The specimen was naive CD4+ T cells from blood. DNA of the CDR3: TGTGCTAGTGGTTTGGGGGGACCAAGCACAGATACGCAGTATTTT. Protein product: CASGLGGPSTDTQYF.